The 8 T cell receptor beta chains given below trace back to one sample, sequenced in a study of CD8 T cells in ankylosing spondylitis (dated by TCRdb to 2016 to 2017). Receptor amplification or capture employed 5' RACE. These reads were obtained on an Illumina HiSeq 2500. TCRdb trimmed public reads at Q25 via fastp, called clones via MiXCR and kept in-frame beta chains. Identical CDR3 proteins give one entry, which carries the most common genes and DNA. Here the sample has about 150,000 distinct CDR3 sequences; 11% occur a single time. The top ten clones comprise about 4% of the sample. Sequences were obtained from blood, either unsorted or a sorted T cell fraction (not recorded which). These receptors originate from a female donor with ankylosing spondylitis or in good health (not recorded which).

There are many counts of this clonotype. This sequence joins TRBV12-3 or TRBV12-4 and TRBJ1-2, with 9 bases fitting TRBD1. The trim removed 4 bases at V and 6 bases at J, leaving 9 bases unmatched. This CDR3 comprises 15 residues. The CDR3 loop is CASSSRGQGWDGYTF. The DNA of the CDR3 is TGTGCCAGCAGTTCCCGGGGACAGGGATGGGATGGCTACACCTTC.

In its sample, this clonotype was seen many times. CDR3 DNA: TGTGCCAGCAGCTCGAGAGAGGGGTTGGGGACTGAAGCTTTCTTT. Protein: CASSSREGLGTEAFF. The rearrangement joins TRBV7-8 to TRBJ1-1, with D possibly matching TRBD1 (5 bases). Germline V lookup: CDR1 SGHVS, CDR2 FQNEAQ. The CDR3 length is 15 residues. V was shortened by 4 bases and J by 5 bases, with 17 bases between the two germline ends.

Worth noting for this clonotype: This clone may be a read error of a much larger clone one base away. The V call is TRBV12-3 or TRBV12-4, the J call TRBJ2-1; 9 bases match TRBD2. V was clipped by 4 bases and J by 8 bases; unmatched bases: 12. This CDR3 region has 16 residues. CDR3 DNA sequence: TGTGCCAGCAGTTCACCCGGGACTAGCACCTTCGATGAGCAGTTCTTC. Translation: CASSSPGTSTFDEQFF.

V usage is TRBV5-5 and J usage is TRBJ2-1; 10 nucleotides match TRBD2. The CDR3 is 15 amino acids. V shed 4 bases and J 4 bases; nucleotides not matched to a gene: 5. Looked up from germline, CDR1 is SGHKS and CDR2 is YYEKEE (reference sequence). The CDR3 nucleotides are TGTGCCAGCAGCACTACTAGCGGGGTTTACAATGAGCAGTTCTTC. Its translation is CASSTTSGVYNEQFF.

The table lists this clonotype with many counts. The chain combines TRBV5-1 with TRBJ2-1; unclear D gene. V dropped 0 bases and J dropped 0 bases, with 10 bases sitting between them. CDR3 length: 16 amino acids. The germline V gene has CDR1 SGHRS and CDR2 YFSETQ. CDR3 sequence (DNA): TGCGCCAGCAGCTTGGCGTGGGTGGACTCCTACAATGAGCAGTTCTTC. This codes for CASSLAWVDSYNEQFF. Complete variable domain (other parts from reference TRBV5-1 and TRBJ2-1): KAGVTQTPRYLIKTRGQQVTLSCSPISGHRSVSWYQQTPGQGLQFLFEYFSETQRNKGNFPGRFSGRQFSNSRSEMNVSTLELGDSALYLCASSLAWVDSYNEQFFGPGTRLTVL.

In this sample, this clonotype turned up many times. The V gene is TRBV28, the J gene TRBJ2-2; D is perhaps TRBD1 (5 bases). Germline assignment: CDR1 MDHEN and CDR2 SYDVKM. The CDR3 is made up of 14 amino acids. Trimming stripped 7 bases from V and 5 bases from J, with 14 bases between. Here the CDR3 DNA reads TGTGCCAGCACCATCCAGGGTTTGACCGGGGAGCTGTTTTTT. This gives the protein CASTIQGLTGELFF.

This clonotype was detected many times. The rearrangement uses TRBV5-1 and TRBJ2-3; 9 positions match TRBD1. Germline CDR1 SGHRS, CDR2 YFSETQ. The V gene end was trimmed by 3 bases and the J gene end by 2 bases; junction bases not matched to a gene: 4. The CDR3 runs to 15 residues. CDR3 in DNA: TGCGCCAGCAGCTCCGGGACAGGGAACACAGATACGCAGTATTTT. Residues: CASSSGTGNTDTQYF. The complete variable domain, with remaining parts taken from reference TRBV5-1 and TRBJ2-3, reads KAGVTQTPRYLIKTRGQQVTLSCSPISGHRSVSWYQQTPGQGLQFLFEYFSETQRNKGNFPGRFSGRQFSNSRSEMNVSTLELGDSALYLCASSSGTGNTDTQYFGPGTRLTVL.

The rearrangement joins TRBV6-5 to TRBJ1-1, with unresolved D. The CDR3 length is 15 residues. Germline CDR1 and CDR2: MNHEY and SVGAGI. The ends were cut back, 0 bases at V and 1 base at J, with 9 bases in the middle. CDR3 DNA: TGTGCCAGCAGTTACTCTATCACAGCGAACACTGAAGCTTTCTTT. The encoded protein is CASSYSITANTEAFF.